The 3 T cell receptor beta chains in this list originate from one sample, sequenced in a study of CD8+CD57+ T cells in acquired aplastic anemia (dated by TCRdb to between 2017 and 2018). Sequencer: Illumina HiSeq 2000. Profiling of TCR beta VDJ combinations and CDR3 sequences used genomic DNA as the template. TCRdb passed the public sequencing reads through fastp at Q25 and MiXCR, retaining productive beta sequences. Merged by CDR3 protein, the rows form single entries marked with the most common genes and DNA. A total of 42,000 or so distinct CDR3 sequences appear in this sample, about 65% of them only once. The leading ten clones occupy about 25% of the sample. Material for sequencing was sorted CD4+, CD8+, or CD8+CD57+ T cells (not recorded which) from PBMCs. The receptors shown here come from a human donor in good health, serving as a control.

The J gene is TRBJ1-1, the V gene TRBV15; D is unclear. V lost 0 bases and J 0 bases, leaving 11 bases between the germline ends. The length of the CDR3 is 16 residues. Germline V CDR1 and CDR2: LNHNV, YYDKDF (reference sequence). CDR3 bases: TGTGCCACCAGCAGAGAGATGACGGCACTGAACACTGAAGCTTTCTTT. Translated, it gives CATSREMTALNTEAFF.

The chain uses TRBV12-3 or TRBV12-4 and TRBJ2-1, with 7 bases matching TRBD2. The CDR3 extends over 14 amino acids. The J segment lost 0 bases and the V segment lost 7 bases, leaving 3 bases of the junction unmatched. CDR3 DNA sequence: TGTGCCAGCATCGTAGCGGGCTCCTACAATGAGCAGTTCTTC. Encoded protein: CASIVAGSYNEQFF.

The genes are TRBV7-2 and TRBJ2-2; D is possibly TRBD1 (5 bases). V gave up 8 bases and J gave up 6 bases, with 10 bases separating them. This CDR3 has 12 amino acids. Germline V gene sequence: CDR1 SGHTA, CDR2 FQGNSA. DNA of the CDR3: TGTGCCAGCCCTGGGGCCGCCGGGGAGCTGTTTTTT. This sequence encodes CASPGAAGELFF.